This TCR beta chain was sequenced during a study of cytomegalovirus exposure and HLA in healthy donors. Study background: Findings of an earlier analysis included roughly 110 million unique TCR beta sequences from 180 million or so T cells. Samples from HLA-typed donors yielded about 86 million unique TCRs in an early data release.

Worth noting for this clone: Antigen: not known.

Researchers ran the PCR with 60 Vbeta and 13 Jbeta primers. Authors' processing steps: In a later analysis, of tens of millions of unique beta chains, roughly 10 million appeared in at least two donors. Generated by immunoSEQ multiplex PCR, the TCRdb table keeps only in-frame clones and is missing some. Clone size and V and J calls were adopted from that table, with D and trimming inferred from the DNA. The sample lists some 95,000 clones, about four fifths occurring once. Trimming left V 2 bases short and J 2 bases short, with 10 bases between. CDR1 is GTSNPN, CDR2 SVGIG, per germline (reference sequence). This CDR3 comprises 15 residues. Overall study findings and caveats: CMV serostatus was the sole immune exposure information available.

Source material: PBMCs. The receptor comes from a young man in good health and CMV-seronegative. The rearrangement joins TRBV30 to TRBJ2-6; D is perhaps TRBD1 (6 bases). CDR3 in amino acids: CAWSLKGAGANVLTF. The CDR3 nucleotides are TGTGCCTGGAGTCTAAAGGGGGCTGGGGCCAACGTCCTGACTTTC.